The next 4 T cell receptor beta chains were all read from a single sample in a study of human T cells and chemical hapten exposure. TCRdb reprocessed the RACE reads via MiXCR and lists one record per CDR3 protein. The table shows roughly 45,000 distinct CDR3 sequences, with around 9.3% occurring only once. The time point is: patch test 1, 2 weeks after DPC sensitization. Treatment described: therapeutic diphenylcyclopropenone sensitization with weekly scalp DPC. This material consisted of whole blood, taken in connection with sensitization to the hapten diphenylcyclopropenone (DPC). All receptors derive from a woman in her forties or fifties with alopecia areata. Some clones in this sample may be carry-over from other donors' samples.

This clonotype was counted ten times or more. The V gene is TRBV20-1, the J gene TRBJ2-3; D may correspond to TRBD1 or TRBD2 (6 bases each). Germline V gene data show CDR1 as DFQATT and CDR2 as SNEGSKA (reference sequence). This CDR3 has 13 residues. The CDR3, as DNA: TGCAGGGTGGGGGGCGCAGTCACAGATACGCAGTATTTT. As protein: CRVGGAVTDTQYF.

The V gene is TRBV6-5, the J gene TRBJ2-5; no clear D gene. With 6 bases removed from V and 1 base from J, the gap between germline ends came to 18 bases. The CDR3 contains 16 residues. CDR1 MNHEY and CDR2 SVGAGI come from the germline V gene. CDR3 nucleotide sequence: TGTGCCAGCAGGCCGCCGTTAGGGCCCCTCCAAGAGACCCAGTACTTC. It codes for CASRPPLGPLQETQYF.

This clonotype was counted at least ten times. The rearrangement uses TRBV20-1 and TRBJ1-5; D is unresolved. The germline V gene has CDR1 DFQATT and CDR2 SNEGSKA (reference sequence). The V gene lost 0 bases and the J gene lost 4 bases, with 13 bases spanning the gap. The length of the CDR3 is 15 residues. The CDR3 DNA reads TGCAGTGCTAGAGATCAAGGTGTCGGGAATCAGCCCCAGCATTTT. Translating gives CSARDQGVGNQPQHF.

This clonotype was recorded many times. The gene calls are TRBV15 and TRBJ1-4, with TRBD1 matching over 8 bases. The CDR3 extends over 13 amino acids. V lost 11 bases and J lost 2; bases outside the gene matches: 4. Germline V gene data show CDR1 as LNHNV and CDR2 as YYDKDF (reference sequence). The chain's CDR3 is CAARQGTNEKLFF. The DNA for the CDR3 is TGTGCCGCTCGACAGGGGACTAATGAAAAACTGTTTTTT.